This TCR beta chain was recorded in a study of blood T cell repertoires in COVID-19. Background on the study: Nucleic acid was either cDNA or gDNA, and it came from T cells, B-cell-depleted T cells, or PBMCs.

The CDR3 extends over 17 amino acids. Germline CDR1 is LGHNA and CDR2 is YSLEER. Unmatched junction bases numbered 17, after V lost 4 bases and J lost 9 bases. There are a few counts of this clone. In the original analysis: The assay estimated nucleated cells by amplifying reference gene primers. Produced via immunoSEQ multiplex PCR; TCRdb's table is partial and in-frame only. The D gene and trimming were derived from the DNA, and the V and J assignments and clone size from that table. Among about 180,000 clones listed, roughly 90% were seen once. The sample consisted of peripheral blood. The chain combines TRBV4-3 with TRBJ2-1, with 8 nucleotides matching TRBD2. This TCR was sampled from a woman in her forties or fifties with acute or convalescent COVID-19. In nucleotides, the CDR3 is TGCGCCAGCAGCCCAAGCCCAACCCGACGGGAGGGTAGTGAGCAGTTCTTC. This codes for CASSPSPTRREGSEQFF.